This T cell receptor (beta chain) is drawn from a study of cytomegalovirus exposure and HLA in healthy donors (dated by TCRdb to between 2016 and 2019). Turning to the overall study: An earlier analysis of about 560 of the donors reported 276 Gb of sequence data and 117 million unique TCR beta sequences obtained from around 170 million T cells. Roughly 300 gigabases of sequencing data and tens of millions of unique TCR sequences were included in an early release covering roughly 600 HLA-typed donors. Among the roughly 400 genotyped donors, around 81% belonged to the genetic ancestry cluster associated with self-reported Caucasian donors. The study aimed to test whether signatures of past pathogen exposure could be identified by cataloging public T cell receptors. The study used immunosequencing to profile the T cell repertoires of approximately 650 subjects and linked those repertoires to cytomegalovirus serostatus. Besides the first cohort of 500 to 700 subjects, a separate validation cohort made up of roughly 120 different subjects was used. To predict cytomegalovirus infection status, the study brought together high-throughput TCR immunosequencing, statistical association of individual TCRs with disease status, and machine learning. To study patterns of TCR occurrence, a later analysis re-analyzed previously published TCR beta repertoires from 666 donors and added high-resolution HLA genotyping. In the later analysis, no new phenotypic data were used to find candidate immune exposures; instead, reliance was placed on TCR beta sequences and their occurrence across donors. An earlier analysis of around 580 of the donors used high-throughput TCR beta sequencing to judge whether each TCR beta V gene segment behaved as functional or pseudogenic. Donor age, sex, ethnicity and CMV serostatus were compiled together with the repertoire data. Genome-wide SNP genotypes for about 60% of the roughly 670 donors were used in a later genetic analysis, which treated that subset as a discovery cohort. Every repertoire in the discovery cohort had been generated on one and the same sequencing platform. HLA typing included class I and class II loci at four-digit resolution. Typing coverage differed by locus: A, B, C, DRB1 and DQB1 were typed in roughly 620-630 donors, DQA1 in 522, DPA1 in approximately 610, and DPB1 in about 450. Several DR-DQ haplotypes were treated as single units for association and clustering because of strong linkage in the cohort. On average, around 240,000 unique TCR beta nucleotide sequences were sequenced per donor among 398 genotyped donors of the cohort, with around 19% of those sequences being non-productive.

In total, more than 500 healthy bone marrow donors made up the cohort. Cohort members were all nominally healthy when sampled, although unrecorded immune exposures were likely present. The donor was CMV seronegative and was included in the group of about 400 seronegative cohort members. A peripheral blood sample was provided by each donor, and peripheral blood mononuclear cells were used for TCR beta sequencing. Genomic DNA extraction from the blood cell samples was performed with the Qiagen DNeasy Blood Extraction Kit. According to the germline V gene, CDR1 reads SGHNT and CDR2 reads YENEEA. The CDR3 contains 16 residues, cysteine and phenylalanine counted. The sequence is cut down to CDR3 DNA, 48 bases in frame from base 1. Deletion took 2 bases off V and 6 bases off J, with a span of 16 bases between the germline ends. The library was obtained by the immunoSEQ multiplex PCR assay. For the multiplex PCR, a mixture combining 60 forward primers for TCR Vbeta segments and 13 reverse primers for TCR Jbeta segments was used. Amplification of the CDR3 region of rearranged TCR beta genes was performed with a multiplex PCR assay on genomic DNA. On the Illumina HiSeq System, the amplified TCR beta libraries were sequenced as 87-base-pair reads. In the authors' own workflow: A later analysis counted approximately 74 million unique TCR beta chains across the 550 to 750 repertoires, and roughly 9.9 million of these chains were shared by at least two donors. Raw reads were error-corrected and collapsed into unique sequences with a nearest-neighbor algorithm that merged closely related sequences to remove PCR and sequencing errors. V, D and J gene segments were assigned by aligning CDR3 sequences to IMGT reference sequences. For a sequence to be retained, at least a six-nucleotide match to both a V gene segment and a J gene segment was required. Rearrangements were called productive when the CDR3 lacked stop codons and stayed in frame with V and J; all others were non-productive. CDR3 was defined by IMGT convention, running from the second conserved V-encoded cysteine to the conserved J-encoded phenylalanine. Sequences without an unambiguous match to a single V gene segment were excluded from the earlier analysis of 450 to 750 of the donors. An earlier analysis of 550 to 650 of the donors classified V segments as functional when productive rearrangements were above 56.7% and as segregating when the standard deviation between donors was above 5%. A statistical classification framework was developed to diagnose cytomegalovirus status using the catalog of TCR beta chain sequences. In a later analysis, V and J genes were assigned by comparing TCR nucleotide sequences against IMGT/GENE-DB human TR gene sequences. Using the TCRdist pipeline, a later analysis assigned CDR3 sequences along with most-parsimonious VDJ recombination scenarios. A later analysis defined each TCR beta chain by its CDR3 amino acid sequence plus V-gene family, and excluded reads lacking a unique V-gene family. A later analysis removed 450 to 600 highly shared, low-generation-probability nucleotide sequences to deal with suspected cross-contamination and a sequencing artifact. In a later analysis, a clonal expansion index for each public chain was calculated from normalized within-repertoire ranks of inferred template counts. A later analysis computed generation probabilities with a VDJ recombination model fitted to out-of-frame rearrangements, and checked the results against IGoR. In a later analysis, TCR-TCR, TCR-HLA and TCR-CMV co-occurrence was scored with hypergeometric tests, and a repertoire-size bias correction was applied to TCR pairs. A later analysis estimated false discovery rates by permuting HLA or CMV assignments 20 times. In a later analysis, co-occurring TCRs were grouped using DBSCAN, and TCRdist sequence similarity was added for clustering within HLA-allele-positive subsets. Co-occurrence clustering excluded repertoires with fewer than 30,000 or more than 120,000 public chains, plus five with anomalous nucleotide sharing. TCRdb limited this immuneACCESS table to in-frame rearrangements with V and J called. A share of clones is missing; checked studies link under half to unresolved V genes, and the rest is unexplained. D and trimming were read from the DNA, whereas the V and J calls and clone size are those reported in that table. The sample profile shows 130,000 to 150,000 clones; roughly two thirds of them were found once. The biggest ten clones account for 1% to 1.5% of the sample.

This clone was detected once. Its specific antigen is unknown. No qualities accompany the bases; no much larger clone lies one base away. Broad study findings and their caveats: According to a later analysis, TCR association rates differed among HLA loci, with DRB1 alleles showing the most associated TCRs and HLA-C alleles showing the fewest. When HLA alleles, especially DR and DQ, strongly co-occurred, TCR associations were difficult to assign to individual alleles. The only immune exposure information available for the cohort was CMV serostatus. Specific HLA alleles were associated with 16,951 TCR beta sequences at a false discovery rate of 0.05 in a later analysis. An earlier analysis of approximately 500 of the donors showed that most TCR beta V segments appeared in productive rearrangements either about 90% or about 30% of the time, which broadly matched IMGT annotations. A later analysis reported that several top co-occurrence clusters appeared linked to parvovirus B19, influenza, CMV and Epstein-Barr virus. Linkage disequilibrium might explain the correlated functional status among segregating V segments, but an unknown experimental factor could not be excluded. The study gave a list of roughly 150 TCR beta chains associated with cytomegalovirus. In a later genetic analysis, a missense DCLRE1C variant was associated with V-gene and J-gene trimming of TCR beta chains, and the association was replicated in an independent cohort. Because some donors lacked HLA typing at each locus, the association tests relied only on the typed subset. While some public TCRs were present in many individuals, most TCR sequences turned up only very rarely across donors. In a later analysis, HLA-associated TCR beta chains were found to be more clonally expanded and to have lower generation probabilities than equally common non-associated chains. It was suggested by the authors that the approach could potentially be generalized to other disease states and immunological phenotypes. A later analysis found that most CMV-associated TCR beta chains appeared HLA-restricted, with HLA associations seemingly driven largely by CMV exposure. The 87-base-pair reads could not distinguish some IMGT-functional V segments, including TRBV6-2 and TRBV6-3, so those segments were excluded. Over 15 rarely observed V segments, including chromosome 9 orphons, were excluded from the earlier analysis of several hundred of the donors because counts were too low. In vitro tests confirmed that three of the cytomegalovirus-associated TCR beta chains recognize cytomegalovirus antigens. Sequencing depth was assumed to be roughly uniform across donors in the presence/absence analyses, though that assumption may not hold. In a later genetic analysis, fewer N-insertions in productive TCRs were reported among donors in an Asian-associated ancestry cluster than the roughly 700-donor mean. In this cohort, only TCR beta chains were sequenced, and detectable features were limited by the absence of alpha or paired-chain data. A cluster of highly shared sequence variants was judged likely to represent a technical artifact of the sequencing pipeline. Cytomegalovirus status was reported to be diagnosed by the classifier with high specificity and sensitivity in both the original and validation cohorts. A further reported finding was that TCR beta sequences accurately predicted the HLA-A and HLA-B alleles for most subjects in the first cohort.

The sequence was obtained from a woman aged 40 to 50 in good health and CMV-seronegative. The sample was PBMCs. This receptor chain uses TRBV11-3 and TRBJ2-2; the D gene is possibly TRBD2, with 7 bases matching. Here is the DNA: TGTGCCAGCAGCTTACGGCGGGGGCGAGCGTCCGGGGAGCTGTTTTTT. Translated, this gives CASSLRRGRASGELFF.